Below, one T cell receptor (beta chain) is given with its context. Germline V CDR1 and CDR2: MGHDK, SYGVNS. This CDR3 has 15 residues. With 1 base removed from V and 1 base from J, the gap between germline ends came to 10 bases. Clones were read by immunoSEQ multiplex PCR, and TCRdb kept only the in-frame ones, dropping some. The sample includes about 1 million clones, roughly 75% of them seen just once. These data are taken from a study of shared clonotypes between healthy human individuals. The source of this sequence is a man aged 18 to 30 in good health. The specimen was memory CD4+ T cells sorted from blood. As for subset: CD45RA-negative fraction. The chain joins TRBV25-1 to TRBJ2-5; D perhaps matches TRBD1 (5 bases). The CDR3 sequence: CASSEFWGSQETQYF. The CDR3, as DNA: TGTGCCAGCAGTGAATTTTGGGGCAGCCAAGAGACCCAGTACTTC.